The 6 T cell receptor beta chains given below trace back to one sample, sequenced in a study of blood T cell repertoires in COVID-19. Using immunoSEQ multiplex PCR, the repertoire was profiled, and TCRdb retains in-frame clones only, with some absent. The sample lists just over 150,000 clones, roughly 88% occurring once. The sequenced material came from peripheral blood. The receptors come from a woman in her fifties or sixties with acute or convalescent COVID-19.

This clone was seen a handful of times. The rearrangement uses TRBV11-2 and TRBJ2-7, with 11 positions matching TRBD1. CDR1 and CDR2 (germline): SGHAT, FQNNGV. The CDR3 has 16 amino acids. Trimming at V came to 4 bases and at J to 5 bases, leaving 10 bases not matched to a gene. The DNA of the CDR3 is TGTGCCAGCAGCTCGGACGGCGGACAGGGGGCGGACGAGCAGTACTTC. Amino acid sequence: CASSSDGGQGADEQYF.

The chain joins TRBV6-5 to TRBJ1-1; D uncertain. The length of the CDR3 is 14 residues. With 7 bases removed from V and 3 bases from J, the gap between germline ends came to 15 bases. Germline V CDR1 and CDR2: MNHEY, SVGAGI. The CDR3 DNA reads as TGTGCCAGCATTCCCCAGGCCGGCTACACTGAAGCTTTCTTT. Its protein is CASIPQAGYTEAFF.

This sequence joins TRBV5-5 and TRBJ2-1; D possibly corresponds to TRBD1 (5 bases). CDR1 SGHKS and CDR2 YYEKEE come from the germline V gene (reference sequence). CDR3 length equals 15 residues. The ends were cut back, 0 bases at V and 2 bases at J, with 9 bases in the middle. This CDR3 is CASSLARVTYNEQFF. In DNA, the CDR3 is TGTGCCAGCAGCTTGGCCAGGGTCACCTACAATGAGCAGTTCTTC.

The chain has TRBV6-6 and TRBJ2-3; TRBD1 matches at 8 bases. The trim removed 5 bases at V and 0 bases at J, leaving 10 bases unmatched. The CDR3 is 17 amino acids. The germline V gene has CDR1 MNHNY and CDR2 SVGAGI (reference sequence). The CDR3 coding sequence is TGTGCCAGCAGTCCCGGACAGGGCCGTTCTAGCACAGATACGCAGTATTTT. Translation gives CASSPGQGRSSTDTQYF.

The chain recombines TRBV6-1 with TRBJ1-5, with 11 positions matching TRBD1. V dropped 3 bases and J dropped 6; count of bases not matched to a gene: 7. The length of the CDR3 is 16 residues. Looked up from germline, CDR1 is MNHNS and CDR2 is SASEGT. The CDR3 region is CASSEGQGVAGQPQHF. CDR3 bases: TGTGCCAGCAGTGAGGGACAGGGGGTAGCGGGTCAGCCCCAGCATTTT.

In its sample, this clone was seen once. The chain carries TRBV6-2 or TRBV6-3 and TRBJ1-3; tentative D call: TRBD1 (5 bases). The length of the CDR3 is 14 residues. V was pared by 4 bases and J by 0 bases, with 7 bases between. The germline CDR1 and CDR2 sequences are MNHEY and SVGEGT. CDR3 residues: CASSSRVSGNTIYF. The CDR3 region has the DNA TGTGCCAGCAGTTCCAGGGTCTCTGGAAACACCATATATTTT.